This TCR beta chain appears in the sequencing data of a study of shared clonotypes between healthy human individuals. In regard to this clone: Its antigen is undetermined.

The CDR3 spans 16 residues. Per germline, CDR1 MNHEY and CDR2 SMNVEV (reference sequence). Trimming pared 1 base from V and 1 base from J, leaving 13 bases between. The table came from immunoSEQ multiplex PCR; TCRdb's copy has only in-frame clones and leaves some out. The sample lists roughly 2.1 million clones, about 92% occurring once. The naive CD8 fraction comprised CD45RO-negative cells positively selected for CCR7 and excluded terminally differentiated effector memory CD45RA+ cells. Caucasian adults residing in Nashville, Tennessee made up all the donors. General observations from the study: Shared clonotypes: about 5.3% naive CD4, around 3.5% naive CD8, roughly 2.4% memory CD4, approximately 0.4% memory CD8. Estimated richness was generally greater in naive than memory subsets.

Input material: naive CD8+ T cells from PBMCs. This TCR came from a man younger than 35 in good health. Some clones in this sample may be carry-over from other donors' samples. The V call is TRBV27, the J call TRBJ1-1; D is unresolved. This chain's CDR3 is CASSLFPVSGNTEAFF. The CDR3 region has the DNA TGTGCCAGCAGTTTATTCCCCGTTTCCGGGAACACTGAAGCTTTCTTT.